This record concerns one T cell receptor (beta chain) sequence. Its specificity is unknown. The sample originates from a study of CD4 T cells in relation to SARS-CoV-2 and coronaviruses. General study findings and limits: Culture-expanded clones reflect memory recall rather than primary priming during culture. SARS-CoV-2-driven expansion was significantly weaker in crossreactive than monoreactive clones.

Trimming removed 4 bases at V and 9 bases at J, with 16 bases between. Germline V gene data show CDR1 as GTSNPN and CDR2 as SVGIG (reference sequence). The CDR3 loop spans 14 amino acids. Unexposed donor CD4+ T cells date from 2011-2018, before the COVID-19 pandemic. Profiled with immunoSEQ multiplex PCR; TCRdb holds only in-frame clones, not every one. Seen here are tens of thousands of clones, approximately 95% observed once, and the top ten hold under 0.25%. The chain carries TRBV30 and TRBJ1-6, with D maybe TRBD1 (5 bases). The sample consisted of naive CD4+ T cells from PBMCs. As to subset: naive CD4+ T cells isolated by negative enrichment. The sequence came from a human donor in good health. CDR3 loop: CAWTGATLISPLHF. In DNA form, the CDR3 reads TGTGCCTGGACCGGGGCCACTCTAATTTCACCCCTCCACTTT.